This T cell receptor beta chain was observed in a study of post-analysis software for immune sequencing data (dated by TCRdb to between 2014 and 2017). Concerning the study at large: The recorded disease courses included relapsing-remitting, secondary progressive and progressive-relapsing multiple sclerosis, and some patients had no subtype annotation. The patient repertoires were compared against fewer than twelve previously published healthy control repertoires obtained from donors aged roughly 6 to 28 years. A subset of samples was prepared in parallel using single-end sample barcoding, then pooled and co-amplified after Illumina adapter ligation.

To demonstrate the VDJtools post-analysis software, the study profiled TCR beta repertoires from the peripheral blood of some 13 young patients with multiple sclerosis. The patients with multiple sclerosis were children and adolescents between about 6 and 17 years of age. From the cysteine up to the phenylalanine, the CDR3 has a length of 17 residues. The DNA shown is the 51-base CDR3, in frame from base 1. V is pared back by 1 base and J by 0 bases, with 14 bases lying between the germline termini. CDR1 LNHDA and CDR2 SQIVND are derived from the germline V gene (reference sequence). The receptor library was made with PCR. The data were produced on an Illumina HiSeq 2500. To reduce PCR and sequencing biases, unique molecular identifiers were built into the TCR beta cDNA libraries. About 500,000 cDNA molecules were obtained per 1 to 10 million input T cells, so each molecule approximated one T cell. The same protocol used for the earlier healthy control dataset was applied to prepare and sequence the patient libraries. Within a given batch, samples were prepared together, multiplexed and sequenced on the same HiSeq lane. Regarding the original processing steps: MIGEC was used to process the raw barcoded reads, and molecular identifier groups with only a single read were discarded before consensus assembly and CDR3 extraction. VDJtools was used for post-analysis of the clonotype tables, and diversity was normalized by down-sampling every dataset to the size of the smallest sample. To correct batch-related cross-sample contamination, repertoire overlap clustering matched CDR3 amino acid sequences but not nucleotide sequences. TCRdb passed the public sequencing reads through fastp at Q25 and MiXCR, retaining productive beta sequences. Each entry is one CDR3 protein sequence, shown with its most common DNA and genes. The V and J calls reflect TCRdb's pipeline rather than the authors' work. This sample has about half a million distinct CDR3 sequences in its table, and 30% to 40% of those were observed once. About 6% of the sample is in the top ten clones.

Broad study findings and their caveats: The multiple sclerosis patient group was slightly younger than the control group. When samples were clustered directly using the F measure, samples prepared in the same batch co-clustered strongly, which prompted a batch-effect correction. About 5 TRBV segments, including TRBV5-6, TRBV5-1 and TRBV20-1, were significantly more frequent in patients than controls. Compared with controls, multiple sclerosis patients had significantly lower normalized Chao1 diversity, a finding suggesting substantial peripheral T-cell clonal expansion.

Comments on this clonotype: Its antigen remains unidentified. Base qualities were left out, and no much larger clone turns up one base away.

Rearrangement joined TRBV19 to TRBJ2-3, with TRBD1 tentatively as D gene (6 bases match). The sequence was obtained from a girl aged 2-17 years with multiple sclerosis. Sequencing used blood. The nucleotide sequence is TGTGCCAGTAGTATAGCCGGGACATCAACTAGCACAGATACGCAGTATTTT. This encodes CASSIAGTSTSTDTQYF.